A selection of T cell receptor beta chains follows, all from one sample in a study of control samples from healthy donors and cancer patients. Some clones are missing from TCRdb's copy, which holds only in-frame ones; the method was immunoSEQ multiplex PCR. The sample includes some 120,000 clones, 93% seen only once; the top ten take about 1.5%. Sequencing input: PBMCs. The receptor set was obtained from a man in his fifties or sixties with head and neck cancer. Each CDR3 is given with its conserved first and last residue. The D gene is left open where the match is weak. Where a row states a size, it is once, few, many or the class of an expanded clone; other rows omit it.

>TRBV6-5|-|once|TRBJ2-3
TGTGCCAGCAGTTACTCTTTTTTGGATACGCAGTATTTT
CASSYSFLDTQYF
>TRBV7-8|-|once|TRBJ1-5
TGTGCCAGCAGTTCTAGGTCTGGGGCTCAGCCCCAGCATTTT
CASSSRSGAQPQHF
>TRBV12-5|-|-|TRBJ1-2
TGTGCTAGTGGTCCCCCCAGGGGCGGCTATGGCTACACCTTC
CASGPPRGGYGYTF
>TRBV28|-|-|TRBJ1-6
TGTGCCAGCAGTTTCCGACAGGCTTGGGGTAATTCACCCCTCCACTTT
CASSFRQAWGNSPLHF
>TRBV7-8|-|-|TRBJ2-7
TGTGCCAGCAGCTTTCCGGGGTATTCGCACGAGCAGTACTTC
CASSFPGYSHEQYF
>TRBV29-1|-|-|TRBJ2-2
TGCAGCGTTGAAGCAGGGTCCGCGAACACCGGGGAGCTGTTTTTT
CSVEAGSANTGELFF
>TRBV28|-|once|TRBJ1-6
TGTGCCAGCAGCACCCCGGACGCCAGCTCCTATAATTCACCCCTCCACTTT
CASSTPDASSYNSPLHF
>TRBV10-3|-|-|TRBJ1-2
TGTGCCATCAGTTGGGATTATGGCTACACCTTC
CAISWDYGYTF
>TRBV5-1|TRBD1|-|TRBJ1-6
TGCGCCAGCAGCTTACAGGGGGGAGGCTATAATTCACCCCTCCACTTT
CASSLQGGGYNSPLHF
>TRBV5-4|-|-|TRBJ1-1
TGTGCCAGCAGAGGGGACATGAACACTGAAGCTTTCTTT
CASRGDMNTEAFF
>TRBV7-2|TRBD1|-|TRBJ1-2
TGTGCCAGCAGCCCCCCTTCCGGGACAGGGAACCATGGCTACACCTTC
CASSPPSGTGNHGYTF
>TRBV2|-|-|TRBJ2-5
TGTGCCAGCAGCTACGGCGGGGGCCGGGGAGAGACCCAGTACTTC
CASSYGGGRGETQYF
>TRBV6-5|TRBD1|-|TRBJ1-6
TGTGCCAGCAGTTACTGGGGACAGGGACCTAATTCACCCCTCCACTTT
CASSYWGQGPNSPLHF
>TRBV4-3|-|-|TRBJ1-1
TGCGCCAGCAGCCAAGGTCTGGCTAACACTGAAGCTTTCTTT
CASSQGLANTEAFF
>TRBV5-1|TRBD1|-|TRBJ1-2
TGCGCCAGCAGCTGGACAGGTTCTAACTATGGCTACACCTTC
CASSWTGSNYGYTF
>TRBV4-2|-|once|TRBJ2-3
TGTGCCAGCAGCCACTGGGGAGGGGGCGATGGCACAGATACGCAGTATTTT
CASSHWGGGDGTDTQYF
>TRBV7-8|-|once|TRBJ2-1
TGTGCCAGCAGCTTAGCGCGTGGACCGCCCCATGAGCAGTTCTTC
CASSLARGPPHEQFF
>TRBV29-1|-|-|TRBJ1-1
TGCAGCTTTGAGAGGGGGGACACTGAAGCTTTCTTT
CSFERGDTEAFF
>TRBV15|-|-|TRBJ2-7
TGTGCCACCAGCAGAGATTTGGCACAGGGCCACGAGCAGTACTTC
CATSRDLAQGHEQYF
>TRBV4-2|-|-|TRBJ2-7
TGTGCCAGCAGCCAACCCAGGGGCAGGGGTTACGAGCAGTACTTC
CASSQPRGRGYEQYF
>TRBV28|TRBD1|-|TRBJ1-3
TGTGCCAGCAGCTCCGGGACAGGGTTACGCGGAAACACCATATATTTT
CASSSGTGLRGNTIYF
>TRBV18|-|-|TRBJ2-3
TGTGCCAGCTCATCCAACTCAGCCGGGGCCACAGATACGCAGTATTTT
CASSSNSAGATDTQYF
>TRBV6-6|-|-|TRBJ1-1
TGTGCCAGCAGTTACTTGGGGGCAGGCACTGAAGCTTTCTTT
CASSYLGAGTEAFF
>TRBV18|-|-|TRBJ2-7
TGTGCCAGCTCCCCCTCCCGGGATGAGCAGTACTTC
CASSPSRDEQYF
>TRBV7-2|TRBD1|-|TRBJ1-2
TGTGCCAGCACTCCCCTGACAGGGCCATATGGCTACACCTTC
CASTPLTGPYGYTF
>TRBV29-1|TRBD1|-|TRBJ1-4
TGCAGCGTTGAAGATTGGGGGACAGGGCATGAAAAACTGTTTTTT
CSVEDWGTGHEKLFF
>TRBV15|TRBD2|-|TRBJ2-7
TGTGCCACCAGCAGAGATTGGCTTGGGGCTAGCGGGGCCTCCTACGAGCAGTACTTC
CATSRDWLGASGASYEQYF
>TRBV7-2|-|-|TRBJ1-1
TGTGCCAGCAGCTTAGGTCTGGGGAACACTGAAGCTTTCTTT
CASSLGLGNTEAFF
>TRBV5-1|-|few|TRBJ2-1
TGCGCCAGCAGCCGAGGGTCGACCACCCAAGGGGATGAGCAGTTCTTC
CASSRGSTTQGDEQFF
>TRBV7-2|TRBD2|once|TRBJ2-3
TGTGCCAGCAGCTTCGGACTAGCGGATTACACAGATACGCAGTATTTT
CASSFGLADYTDTQYF
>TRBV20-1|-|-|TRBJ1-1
TGCAGTGCGGAAGGACGGAGTGAAGCTTTCTTT
CSAEGRSEAFF
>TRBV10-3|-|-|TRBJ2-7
TGTGCCACCTCAGGCAGGGTCAAACGCGAGCAGTACTTC
CATSGRVKREQYF
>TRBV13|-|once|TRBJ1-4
TGTGCCAGCAGCTTATCGGGGGAGAGCGAAAAACTGTTTTTT
CASSLSGESEKLFF
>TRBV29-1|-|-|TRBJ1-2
TGCAGCGTTGGGATAAACTATGGCTACACCTTC
CSVGINYGYTF
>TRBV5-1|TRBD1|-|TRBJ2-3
TGCGCCAGCAGCTTGACAGGGGATCTGACAGATACGCAGTATTTT
CASSLTGDLTDTQYF
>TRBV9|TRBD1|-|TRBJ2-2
TGTGCCAGCAGCCTCCGGTCCGGGACAGGGGTAACCGGGGAGCTGTTTTTT
CASSLRSGTGVTGELFF
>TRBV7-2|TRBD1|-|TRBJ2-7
TGTGCCAGCAGCTTAGCTGGGACAGGGTACGAGCAGTACTTC
CASSLAGTGYEQYF
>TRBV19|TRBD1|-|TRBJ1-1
TGTGCCAGTAAGATAAGGACAGGAAACACTGAAGCTTTCTTT
CASKIRTGNTEAFF
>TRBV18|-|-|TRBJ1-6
TGTGCCAGCTCACCACAGGGGCCGGCCTATAATTCACCCCTCCACTTT
CASSPQGPAYNSPLHF
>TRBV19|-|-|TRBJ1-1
TGTGCCAGTAGTATGGACAGAAAGGGGGACACTGAAGCTTTCTTT
CASSMDRKGDTEAFF
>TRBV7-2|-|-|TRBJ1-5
TGTGCCAGCAGCTTAGAGGCTCACTATAGCAATCAGCCCCAGCATTTT
CASSLEAHYSNQPQHF
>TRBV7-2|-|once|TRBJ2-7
TGTGCCAGCAGCCTTGCGGGTCTGCGGGGCGACGAGCAGTACTTC
CASSLAGLRGDEQYF
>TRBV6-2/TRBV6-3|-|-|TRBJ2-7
TGTGCCAGCAGTCTTTTGGGGCGGCCCGGGGGCTACGAGCAGTACTTC
CASSLLGRPGGYEQYF
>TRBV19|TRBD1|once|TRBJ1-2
TGTGCCAGTAGTGCCTCAGGGGGCAACTATGGCTACACCTTC
CASSASGGNYGYTF
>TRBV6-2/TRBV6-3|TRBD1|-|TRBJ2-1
TGTGCCAGCAGTTACTCGAAAGAAGGTCGGGACAGGTCCTACAATGAGCAGTTCTTC
CASSYSKEGRDRSYNEQFF
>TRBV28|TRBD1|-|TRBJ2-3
TGTGCCAGCAGTTCTGGGGGACAGGGAGCAGATACGCAGTATTTT
CASSSGGQGADTQYF
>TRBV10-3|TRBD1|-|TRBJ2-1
TGTGCCATCACCCCGGGACAGGGGCGAGAAGAGCAGTTCTTC
CAITPGQGREEQFF
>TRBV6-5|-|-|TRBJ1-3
TGTGCCAGCAGTTACGGGACACACTCTGGAAACACCATATATTTT
CASSYGTHSGNTIYF
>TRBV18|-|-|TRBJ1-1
TGTGCCAGCTCACCCTCCACTGAAGCTTTCTTT
CASSPSTEAFF
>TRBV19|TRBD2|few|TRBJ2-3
TGTGCCTCGGCTGGCGGGGGAGCATTGGATACGCAGTATTTT
CASAGGGALDTQYF
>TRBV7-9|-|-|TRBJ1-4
TGTGCCAGCATAGGAGGAAGCGAAAAACTGTTTTTT
CASIGGSEKLFF
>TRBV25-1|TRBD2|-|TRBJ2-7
TGTGCCAGCAGTGATGCTAGCGGGGGGGCCTCTCGGGAGCAGTACTTC
CASSDASGGASREQYF
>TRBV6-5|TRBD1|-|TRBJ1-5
TGTGCCAGCAGAGGGACAGGCTCTAATCAGCCCCAGCATTTT
CASRGTGSNQPQHF
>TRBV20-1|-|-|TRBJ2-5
TGCAGTGCTATGGAAGAGACCCAGTACTTC
CSAMEETQYF
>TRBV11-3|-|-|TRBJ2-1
TGTGCCAGCAGCTTAGAACCCCCGGGGCTTTCCGAGCAGTTCTTC
CASSLEPPGLSEQFF
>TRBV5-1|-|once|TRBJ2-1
TGCGCCAGCAGCTTGGAGGGGAACTCGTACAATGAGCAGTTCTTC
CASSLEGNSYNEQFF
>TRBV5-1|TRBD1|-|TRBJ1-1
TGCGCCAGCAGCTACAGGGGGAACACTGAAGCAATCTTT
CASSYRGNTEAIF